Listed below are T cell receptor beta chains from one sample, sequenced in a study of CD8+ T cells in alopecia areata. The data were produced by immunoSEQ multiplex PCR, yet TCRdb's version contains in-frame clones alone and is incomplete. The sample holds around 29,000 clones, over 65% seen once. Sequencing input: NKG2D-low CD8+ T cells sorted from blood. The receptor set was obtained from a human donor with alopecia areata. Both conserved end residues are part of each CDR3. D genes are given only for firm matches. For some rows the clone size is stated as once, few or many, or as a class when expanded; others skip it.

V gene	J gene	clone size	D gene	CDR3 length	CDR3 DNA	CDR3 protein
TRBV6-5	TRBJ2-1	.	.	15	TGTGCCAGCAGTTACTCTTATAAATCCTACAATGAGCAGTTCTTC	CASSYSYKSYNEQFF
TRBV5-1	TRBJ1-2	once	.	13	TGCGCCAGCAGCTTGGAAGGTCTCTATGGCTACACCTTC	CASSLEGLYGYTF
TRBV4-1	TRBJ2-5	.	.	12	TGCGCCAGCAGCCGGACTGGGGAGACCCAGTACTTC	CASSRTGETQYF
TRBV5-1	TRBJ2-1	once	TRBD1	13	TGCGCCACAGGGACAGGGCGGGGCAATGAGCAGTTCTTC	CATGTGRGNEQFF
TRBV28	TRBJ2-2	few	.	13	TGTGCCAGCTCCTGGGGGGGGCCCGGGGAGCTGTTTTTT	CASSWGGPGELFF
TRBV5-1	TRBJ2-5	once	.	14	TGCGCCAGCAGCTTCGGCGACAGCCAAGAGACCCAGTACTTC	CASSFGDSQETQYF
TRBV28	TRBJ2-2	.	.	12	TGTGCCAGCAGCATCGGGTACGGGGAGCTGTTTTTT	CASSIGYGELFF
TRBV7-9	TRBJ2-6	.	.	17	TGTGCCAGCAGCTTAGTTCAAAGAGGCCCTGGGGCCAACGTCCTGACTTTC	CASSLVQRGPGANVLTF
TRBV6-5	TRBJ2-7	once	.	12	TGTGCCAGTGCTAGGGTCTCCCACGAGCAGTACTTC	CASARVSHEQYF
TRBV6-6	TRBJ2-1	.	.	16	TGTGCCAGCAGTCCAGTGGGACTCTCTCCCTACAATGAGCAGTTCTTC	CASSPVGLSPYNEQFF
TRBV6-4	TRBJ2-3	few	.	13	TGTGCCAGCAGCGTTCGAGGCACAGATACGCAGTATTTT	CASSVRGTDTQYF
TRBV7-6	TRBJ2-5	.	.	15	TGTGCCAGCAGCTTAGGTGCGGGGTTGGGGGAGACCCAGTACTTC	CASSLGAGLGETQYF
TRBV29-1	TRBJ2-5	.	TRBD2	13	TGCAGCGTTGGAAGCGGGAGATGGGAGACCCAGTACTTC	CSVGSGRWETQYF
TRBV4-2	TRBJ2-3	.	TRBD2	18	TGTGCCAGCAGCCTCCGCCGGGGACTAGCGGGGGTCTCAGATACGCAGTATTTT	CASSLRRGLAGVSDTQYF
TRBV29-1	TRBJ2-3	.	.	13	TGCAGCGCCGGACGATGGAACACAGATACGCAGTATTTT	CSAGRWNTDTQYF
TRBV29-1	TRBJ1-1	.	TRBD1	15	TGCAGCGTTCCGAACCCGACAGGGCCTAACACTGAAGCTTTCTTT	CSVPNPTGPNTEAFF